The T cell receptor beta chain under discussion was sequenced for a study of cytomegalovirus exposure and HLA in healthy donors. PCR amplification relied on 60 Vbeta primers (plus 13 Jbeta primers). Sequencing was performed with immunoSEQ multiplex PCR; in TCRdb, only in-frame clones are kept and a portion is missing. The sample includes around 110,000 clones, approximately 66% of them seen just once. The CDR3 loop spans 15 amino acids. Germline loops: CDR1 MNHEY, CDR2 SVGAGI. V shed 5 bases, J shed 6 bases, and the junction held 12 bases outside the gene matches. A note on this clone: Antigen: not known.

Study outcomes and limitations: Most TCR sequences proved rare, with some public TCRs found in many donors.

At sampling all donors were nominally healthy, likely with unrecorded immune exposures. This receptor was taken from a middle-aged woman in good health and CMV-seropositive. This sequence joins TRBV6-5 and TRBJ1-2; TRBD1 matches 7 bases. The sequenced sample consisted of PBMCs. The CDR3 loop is CASSMRQGGMDGYTF. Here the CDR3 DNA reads TGTGCCAGCAGTATGAGACAGGGTGGCATGGATGGCTACACCTTC.